This TCR beta chain was found in a study of blood T cells in healthy people across ages (dated by TCRdb to the mid-2010s). About the study as a whole: In model experiments, roughly one uniquely barcoded TCR beta cDNA molecule per two T cells was captured by template switching. The donors were divided into four age groups: young (average around 15 years), middle-aged (about 39), aged (approximately 62) and long-lived (about 80). To track age-related changes in TCR beta repertoire diversity, the study relied on deep sequencing normalized with unique cDNA molecular identifiers. The study analyzed two additional independent replicas of 1 million unique cDNA reads from the same blood draw for two donors, one aged 18 to 30 and one aged 80 or older. Paper-wide results and their limitations: Because profiling used bulk unsorted PBMCs, naive and antigen-experienced compartments could not be compared conclusively. Observed TCR beta diversity per million T cells fell roughly linearly with age, and a significant reduction was already apparent by age roughly 40. Observed TCR beta diversity correlated strongly with the percentage of naive T cells measured by flow cytometry. The long-lived group showed more naive CD4+ T cells, fewer expanded clones and increased TCR diversity than the aged group, suggesting age selection. Donor CMV infection status was unknown, potentially confounding age-related changes in expanded clonotypes. Estimates of total diversity from one million sequenced T cells were regarded as lower bounds and underestimates.

The CDR3 runs 15 amino acids, cysteine and phenylalanine included. Just CDR3 DNA is preserved here, 45 bases in frame from base 1. CDR1 DFQATT and CDR2 SNEGSKA were looked up in the germline V gene (reference sequence). Unmatched junction bases come to 7, with V trimmed by 3 bases and J by 2 bases. The 40 or so donors, aged about 6 to 95 years, were systemically healthy Caucasian individuals from Russia. Around 9.7 milliliters of peripheral blood were collected from each donor into EDTA-treated Vacutainer tubes. PBMCs were isolated by Ficoll-Paque density-gradient centrifugation, with at least 6.5 million obtained per sample. Trizol reagent was used to extract total RNA from the PBMCs, yielding at least 5.5 micrograms per sample. For every donor, flow cytometry on a PBMC aliquot measured the percentage of naive CD45RAhigh/CD27high T cells. There are a few counts of this clonotype. What antigen it recognizes has not been identified. No base-level quality is on record; no much larger clone is a single base apart.

Library construction relied on 5' RACE. The instrument given in TCRdb is Illumina HiSeq 2500. The second PCR ran for roughly 7 to 12 cycles and used a J-beta primer mix along with a sample-barcoded 5' primer. A unique molecular identifier was introduced onto each TCR beta cDNA molecule by a template-switch 5' adaptor carrying 12 random nucleotides. Each sample yielded at least 2.5 million CDR3-containing paired-end reads. First-strand cDNA synthesis was performed from all RNA using the Mint cDNA synthesis kit, with priming by a TRBC-specific oligonucleotide. All cDNA was treated with uracil-DNA glycosylase and then went through a first 18-cycle PCR with the universal primers M1SS and BC2_uni_R. From the authors' description of their analysis: Each sample was normalized by randomly selecting 1 million high-quality reads, each carrying a distinct molecular identifier. Reads sharing molecular identifiers were discarded rather than binned into consensus sequences. MiTCR, set to a Q25 quality threshold and the strictest error-elimination algorithm, was used for CDR3 identification, clonotype clustering and error correction. Lower-bound total TCR beta diversity was estimated with a nonparametric unseen species model using Euler transformation. TCRdb reworked the public reads: Q25 trimming with fastp, MiXCR clone assembly, productive beta chains retained. Each CDR3 protein appears once, grouped with its most common genes and DNA. TCRdb, not the authors, supplied the V and J calls. The sample table holds more than 900,000 distinct CDR3 sequences, of which almost 25% were seen once. The top ten hold 0.65% to 0.75% of the sample.

The sample also formed part of further work on T cells of mothers and their children. The second study's authors report: Donors were nine systemically healthy Caucasian individuals: three mothers and their six children. cDNA synthesis consumed the entire amount of extracted RNA, loaded at 1.5 ug RNA in each 15 ul reaction. In the second PCR, the M1S primer introduced both the sample barcodes and 2-4 random nucleotides. Over 8.5 million TCR beta CDR3 reads came from each mother, compared with around 3 million reads from each child. TCR recombination output is similarly shaped by thymic selection in related and unrelated pairs, with a minor effect exerted by inherited differences. Normalized repertoire overlap was always found to be slightly, but never significantly, higher in related mother-child pairs than in unrelated mother-child pairs. No persistent microchimeric T cell clones were found, with a detection sensitivity of approximately 100 clones per million clonotypes. The study used deep NGS to compare TCR beta repertoires of mothers and children, seeking features distinguishing related mother-child pairs from unrelated individuals. On average, the children were roughly 11 +/- 4 years old, while the mothers were roughly 36 +/- 4 years old. After adapter ligation with NEBNext reagents, the libraries were sequenced on Illumina HiSeq 2000 with 100+100 nt paired-end reads. To prevent cross-contamination, the mother and child libraries were prepared one month apart and sequenced in separate runs. Each donor had between roughly 450,000 and 2,100,000 distinct TCR beta clonotypes identified. Naive TCR beta clonotypes were estimated from low-frequency clonotypes matched to each donor's FACS-determined naive share, without sorting.

The TCR comes from a girl between 2 and 10 years old in good health. The V and J genes are TRBV20-1 and TRBJ2-4; 7 bases in the middle match TRBD2. Sequencing used blood. The nucleotide sequence is TGCAGTGCTAGTAGGCGGGAGAGGTCCAAAAACATTCAGTACTTC. Its protein reads: CSASRRERSKNIQYF.